This TCR beta chain was recovered during a study of shared clonotypes between healthy human individuals. Clones were read by immunoSEQ multiplex PCR, and TCRdb kept only the in-frame ones, dropping some. The sample shows tens of thousands of clones, 62% of them seen only once. The table lists this clone with a few counts. This CDR3 comprises 15 residues. The junction had 2 bases not matched to a gene; V was cut back by 2 bases and J by 4 bases. The V gene's germline CDR1 is SGDLS and CDR2 YYNGEE. This chain uses TRBV9 with TRBJ2-5, with 13 bases matching TRBD2. The sequence was collected from a man aged 30-40 years in good health. Sequenced input: memory CD8+ T cells sorted from blood. The subset denotes: CD45RO+ cells pooled with CCR7-negative TemRA cells. The CDR3 DNA reads TGTGCCAGCAGCGTCGGACTAGCGGGAGTAGAGACCCAGTACTTC. It translates to CASSVGLAGVETQYF.